This T cell receptor (beta chain) appears in the sequencing data of a study of PD-1 blockade in classical Hodgkin lymphoma. Study-wide results and caveats: The causes of the repertoire differences, possibly disease activity or prior therapy, remain undefined. CD8+ TCR diversity did not rise significantly by C4D1, unlike CD4+.

Repertoires were generated with immunoSEQ multiplex PCR, while TCRdb's copy carries only in-frame clones and drops some. Here the sample spans some 96,000 clones, 65% to 85% being singletons. CDR1 and CDR2 (germline): SNHLY, FYNNEI. The CDR3 totals 13 residues. Trimming pared 8 bases from V and 1 base from J, leaving 11 bases between. Brentuximab vedotin exposure varied, and every patient relapsed after autologous stem cell transplantation. As concerns this clone: Its antigen is still unknown.

The rearrangement joins TRBV2 to TRBJ1-1, with D possibly TRBD1 on 5 matching bases. Sequences were derived from peripheral blood mononuclear cells (PBMCs), sampled at baseline. The TCR originated in a human donor with classical Hodgkin lymphoma. The DNA of the CDR3 is TGTGCCAGCCGTACAGGTACGAACACTGAAGCTTTCTTT. This gives the protein CASRTGTNTEAFF. Using reference TRBV2 and TRBJ1-1 for the parts outside the CDR3, the full variable domain is EPEVTQTPSHQVTQMGQEVILRCVPISNHLYFYWYRQILGQKVEFLVSFYNNEISEKSEIFDDQFSVERPDGSNFTLKIRSTKLEDSAMYFCASRTGTNTEAFFGQGTRLTVV.